A selection of T cell receptor beta chains follows, all from one sample in a study of untreated major depressive disorder. Measured with immunoSEQ multiplex PCR; TCRdb has only the in-frame clones, and not every one. The sample shows 20,000 or so clones, more than 70% of them seen only once. Sequenced input: CD4+ T cells from PBMCs. All receptors derive from a woman between 25 and 40 years old in good health. Each CDR3 is given with its conserved first and last residue. The order of the fields is CDR3 length, J gene, clone size, V gene, D gene, CDR3 DNA, CDR3 protein. The D gene is left open where the match is weak. Size tells how often a clone was seen (once, few, many) or the class of an expanded clone, and some rows leave it out.

len: 15
j_gene: TRBJ2-1
abundance: NA
v_gene: TRBV6-4
d_gene: TRBD1
CDR3nt: TGTGCCAGCAGTGAGGGACAGGGTGACTACAATGAGCAGTTCTTC
CDR3aa: CASSEGQGDYNEQFF

len: 16
j_gene: TRBJ1-1
abundance: NA
v_gene: TRBV2
d_gene: TRBD1
CDR3nt: TGTGCCAGCAGTGAGCATGCATGGGACAGAAACGCTGAAGCTTTCTTT
CDR3aa: CASSEHAWDRNAEAFF

len: 14
j_gene: TRBJ2-5
abundance: NA
v_gene: TRBV6-5
d_gene: NA
CDR3nt: TGTGCCAGCAGTTACTCGACTGGCCAAGAGACCCAGTACTTC
CDR3aa: CASSYSTGQETQYF

len: 14
j_gene: TRBJ2-1
abundance: NA
v_gene: TRBV11-3
d_gene: NA
CDR3nt: TGTGCCAGCAGCTTTGGGCAGAGCTACAATGAGCAGTTCTTC
CDR3aa: CASSFGQSYNEQFF

len: 13
j_gene: TRBJ2-1
abundance: NA
v_gene: TRBV10-3
d_gene: NA
CDR3nt: TGTGCCATCAGTGAAGATCGGCGGACCCGGCAGTTCTTC
CDR3aa: CAISEDRRTRQFF

len: 16
j_gene: TRBJ2-3
abundance: NA
v_gene: TRBV5-4
d_gene: NA
CDR3nt: TGTGCCAGCAGCCCTGGGGGGCTCCTGGGCACAGATACGCAGTATTTT
CDR3aa: CASSPGGLLGTDTQYF

len: 14
j_gene: TRBJ2-7
abundance: NA
v_gene: TRBV5-1
d_gene: NA
CDR3nt: TGCGCCAGCAGCCCGGACAGTCGGTCACAGGAGCAGTACTTC
CDR3aa: CASSPDSRSQEQYF

len: 15
j_gene: TRBJ1-2
abundance: once
v_gene: TRBV27
d_gene: NA
CDR3nt: TGTGCCAGCAGTCCTGACGAGATAACTAACTATGGCTACACCTTC
CDR3aa: CASSPDEITNYGYTF

len: 15
j_gene: TRBJ1-4
abundance: NA
v_gene: TRBV4-1
d_gene: TRBD1
CDR3nt: TGCGCCAGCAGCCAGCTGACAGGGAGGATAGAAAAACTGTTTTTT
CDR3aa: CASSQLTGRIEKLFF

len: 13
j_gene: TRBJ1-2
abundance: NA
v_gene: TRBV30
d_gene: NA
CDR3nt: TGTGCCTGGAGTGTAGGCCTCCTATATGGCTACACCTTC
CDR3aa: CAWSVGLLYGYTF

len: 14
j_gene: TRBJ2-1
abundance: NA
v_gene: TRBV5-4
d_gene: NA
CDR3nt: TGTGCCAGCTACTTGTCGGGAGCACTCAATGAGCAGTTCTTC
CDR3aa: CASYLSGALNEQFF

len: 15
j_gene: TRBJ2-3
abundance: NA
v_gene: TRBV7-3
d_gene: TRBD2
CDR3nt: TGTGCCAGCAGCTTAGGACTAGCGGGAGCAGATACGCAGTATTTT
CDR3aa: CASSLGLAGADTQYF

len: 14
j_gene: TRBJ1-1
abundance: NA
v_gene: TRBV6-1
d_gene: NA
CDR3nt: TGTGCCAGCAGTGAAGACGGACGAAACACTGAAGCTTTCTTT
CDR3aa: CASSEDGRNTEAFF

len: 13
j_gene: TRBJ1-5
abundance: NA
v_gene: TRBV5-1
d_gene: NA
CDR3nt: TGCGCCAGCAGCTTGGGACCCAATCAGCCCCAGCATTTT
CDR3aa: CASSLGPNQPQHF

len: 16
j_gene: TRBJ2-7
abundance: once
v_gene: TRBV6-6
d_gene: TRBD2
CDR3nt: TGTGCCAGCAGCTTAGCGGGAAACCTACGCGGGGACGAGCAGTACTTC
CDR3aa: CASSLAGNLRGDEQYF

len: 14
j_gene: TRBJ1-1
abundance: NA
v_gene: TRBV4-3
d_gene: NA
CDR3nt: TGCGCCAGCAGCCAAGATACATCGAACACTGAAGCTTTCTTT
CDR3aa: CASSQDTSNTEAFF

len: 15
j_gene: TRBJ1-5
abundance: NA
v_gene: TRBV19
d_gene: TRBD1
CDR3nt: TGTGCTACGTGGGGACAGGGGATGGGGAATCAGCCCCAGCATTTT
CDR3aa: CATWGQGMGNQPQHF

len: 11
j_gene: TRBJ1-2
abundance: NA
v_gene: TRBV5-6
d_gene: TRBD1
CDR3nt: TGTGCCAGCAGCTCGGGACAGGGAGACACCTTC
CDR3aa: CASSSGQGDTF

len: 18
j_gene: TRBJ2-6
abundance: NA
v_gene: TRBV29-1
d_gene: TRBD1
CDR3nt: TGCAGCCCTCGGCGCCGGGACAGGACCTTTTCTGGGGCCAACGTCCTGACTTTC
CDR3aa: CSPRRRDRTFSGANVLTF

len: 13
j_gene: TRBJ1-2
abundance: NA
v_gene: TRBV30
d_gene: TRBD1
CDR3nt: TGTGCCTGGGGGACAGGGGTCCCTACTGGGTACACCTTC
CDR3aa: CAWGTGVPTGYTF

len: 15
j_gene: TRBJ2-4
abundance: NA
v_gene: TRBV9
d_gene: NA
CDR3nt: TGTGCCAGCAGCGTCGGGGCCGCCCCAGAAAACATTCAGTACTTC
CDR3aa: CASSVGAAPENIQYF

len: 13
j_gene: TRBJ1-2
abundance: NA
v_gene: TRBV29-1
d_gene: TRBD1
CDR3nt: TGCAGCGTTGGAGGACAGGGGACCTATGGCTACACCTTC
CDR3aa: CSVGGQGTYGYTF

len: 16
j_gene: TRBJ2-5
abundance: NA
v_gene: TRBV4-2
d_gene: NA
CDR3nt: TGTGCCAGCAGCAATCCATTCTGGGTGGGACAAGAGACCCAGTACTTC
CDR3aa: CASSNPFWVGQETQYF

len: 13
j_gene: TRBJ2-3
abundance: NA
v_gene: TRBV10-3
d_gene: TRBD1
CDR3nt: TGTGCCACAGGACAGGAAGTGACAGATACGCAGTATTTT
CDR3aa: CATGQEVTDTQYF

len: 13
j_gene: TRBJ2-5
abundance: NA
v_gene: TRBV5-1
d_gene: TRBD1
CDR3nt: TGCGCCAGCAGCCAACAGGGGGGAGAGACCCAGTACTTC
CDR3aa: CASSQQGGETQYF

len: 14
j_gene: TRBJ2-3
abundance: NA
v_gene: TRBV7-8
d_gene: NA
CDR3nt: TGTGCCAGCAGCTTGGGACTCCAGCCAGATACGCAGTATTTT
CDR3aa: CASSLGLQPDTQYF

len: 18
j_gene: TRBJ2-1
abundance: NA
v_gene: TRBV5-6
d_gene: TRBD1
CDR3nt: TGTGCCAGCAGCTTGGGGCCCCCGACAGGGGGTTTCTACAATGAGCAGTTCTTC
CDR3aa: CASSLGPPTGGFYNEQFF

len: 14
j_gene: TRBJ2-5
abundance: NA
v_gene: TRBV7-3
d_gene: NA
CDR3nt: TGTGCCAGCAGCTTAGGGGGATTTCGGGAGACCCAGTACTTC
CDR3aa: CASSLGGFRETQYF

len: 11
j_gene: TRBJ2-3
abundance: NA
v_gene: TRBV9
d_gene: NA
CDR3nt: TGTGCCAGCAGCCTAAAAGATACGCAGTATTTT
CDR3aa: CASSLKDTQYF

len: 17
j_gene: TRBJ1-3
abundance: NA
v_gene: TRBV28
d_gene: NA
CDR3nt: TGTGCCAGCAGACCGCCTGCGCCAGGGGCCTCTGGAAACACCATATATTTT
CDR3aa: CASRPPAPGASGNTIYF

len: 11
j_gene: TRBJ2-1
abundance: NA
v_gene: TRBV29-1
d_gene: TRBD1
CDR3nt: TGCAGCGGAGGACAGGGCAATGAGCAGTTCTTC
CDR3aa: CSGGQGNEQFF

len: 9
j_gene: TRBJ2-5
abundance: NA
v_gene: TRBV5-1
d_gene: NA
CDR3nt: TGCGCCAGCGGGGAGACCCAGTACTTC
CDR3aa: CASGETQYF

len: 12
j_gene: TRBJ1-1
abundance: NA
v_gene: TRBV6-1
d_gene: TRBD1
CDR3nt: TGTGCCAGCAGCGTGACAGGGGAGATGTCTTTCTTT
CDR3aa: CASSVTGEMSFF

len: 12
j_gene: TRBJ1-5
abundance: few
v_gene: TRBV7-8
d_gene: NA
CDR3nt: TGTGCCAGCAGCTCACGAGGGCAGCCCCAGCATTTT
CDR3aa: CASSSRGQPQHF

len: 14
j_gene: TRBJ1-1
abundance: NA
v_gene: TRBV4-3
d_gene: TRBD1
CDR3nt: TGCGCCAGCAGCCAAGACAGGGGGGACACTGAAGCTTTCTTT
CDR3aa: CASSQDRGDTEAFF

len: 13
j_gene: TRBJ1-1
abundance: NA
v_gene: TRBV18
d_gene: NA
CDR3nt: TGTGCCAGCTCACCGGGTATTGACACTGAAGCTTTCTTT
CDR3aa: CASSPGIDTEAFF

len: 13
j_gene: TRBJ1-5
abundance: NA
v_gene: TRBV9
d_gene: NA
CDR3nt: TGTGCCAGCAGCGCCGGGTCCGGCCAGCCCCAGCATTTT
CDR3aa: CASSAGSGQPQHF

len: 15
j_gene: TRBJ2-3
abundance: NA
v_gene: TRBV6-4
d_gene: TRBD2
CDR3nt: TGTGCCAGCAGTACAGCGGGAGGGGGCACAGATACGCAGTATTTT
CDR3aa: CASSTAGGGTDTQYF

len: 13
j_gene: TRBJ1-5
abundance: NA
v_gene: TRBV7-6
d_gene: NA
CDR3nt: TGTGCCAGCAGCTTAGTCCGAGGCGGGCCCCAGCATTTT
CDR3aa: CASSLVRGGPQHF

len: 14
j_gene: TRBJ2-7
abundance: NA
v_gene: TRBV10-1
d_gene: TRBD2
CDR3nt: TGCGCCAGCAAGGAGCGGGACGCTCCGTGGGAGCAGTACTTC
CDR3aa: CASKERDAPWEQYF